There are a few counts of the clone carrying this T cell receptor beta chain. Its antigen is not known. This record comes from a study of beta chain features in type 1 diabetes. General study results and limits: Patients and controls would share equally any PCR tilt toward shorter templates.

This CDR3 is built from 14 residues. The germline CDR1 and CDR2 sequences are MDHEN and SYDVKM. V lost 7 bases and J 0 bases, leaving 10 bases between the germline ends. Since all of the isolated RNA was reverse transcribed, expressed TCRB transcripts were what got sequenced. The protocol was immunoSEQ multiplex PCR, while the TCRdb copy is restricted to in-frame clones and leaves out a portion. The sample includes about 360,000 clones, 10% to 15% of them seen just once. This clonotype was obtained from a man between 18 and 35 years old in good health. This chain links TRBV28 with TRBJ1-3; D not resolved. Sequenced sample: naive CD4+ T cells from blood. The CDR3 DNA is TGTGCCAGCACCCCCCCCGTCTCTGGAAACACCATATATTTT. Translated, it gives CASTPPVSGNTIYF. Filled out from reference TRBV28 and TRBJ1-3, the complete variable domain reads DVKVTQSSRYLVKRTGEKVFLECVQDMDHENMFWYRQDPGLGLRLIYFSYDVKMKEKGDIPEGYSVSREKKERFSLILESASTNQTSMYLCASTPPVSGNTIYFGEGSWLTVV.